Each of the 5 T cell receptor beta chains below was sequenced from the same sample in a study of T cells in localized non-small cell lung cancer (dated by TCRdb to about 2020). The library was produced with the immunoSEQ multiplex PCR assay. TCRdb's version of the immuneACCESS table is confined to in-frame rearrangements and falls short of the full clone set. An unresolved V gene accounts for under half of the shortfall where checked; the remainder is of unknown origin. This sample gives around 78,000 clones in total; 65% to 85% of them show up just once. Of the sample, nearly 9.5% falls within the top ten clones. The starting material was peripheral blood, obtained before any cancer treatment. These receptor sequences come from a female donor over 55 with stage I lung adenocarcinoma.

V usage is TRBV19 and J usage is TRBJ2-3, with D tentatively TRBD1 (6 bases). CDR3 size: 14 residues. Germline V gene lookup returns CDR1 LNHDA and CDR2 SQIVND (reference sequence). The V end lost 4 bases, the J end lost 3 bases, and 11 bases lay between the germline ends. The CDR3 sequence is CASSTQGWTDTQYF. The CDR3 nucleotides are TGTGCCAGTAGTACCCAGGGGTGGACAGATACGCAGTATTTT.

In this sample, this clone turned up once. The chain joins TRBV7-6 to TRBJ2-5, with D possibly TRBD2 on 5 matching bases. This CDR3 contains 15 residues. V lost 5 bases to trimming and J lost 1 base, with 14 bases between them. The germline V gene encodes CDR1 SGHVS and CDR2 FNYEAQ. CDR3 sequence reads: CASSTGRAVQETQYF. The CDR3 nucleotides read TGTGCCAGCAGCACCGGACGAGCGGTCCAAGAGACCCAGTACTTC.

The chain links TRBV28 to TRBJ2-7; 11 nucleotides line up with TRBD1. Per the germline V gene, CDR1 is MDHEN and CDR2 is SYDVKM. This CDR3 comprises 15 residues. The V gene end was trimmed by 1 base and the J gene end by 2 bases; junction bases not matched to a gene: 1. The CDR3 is CASSLSGQGAYEQYF. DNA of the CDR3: TGTGCCAGCAGTTTATCGGGACAGGGGGCCTACGAGCAGTACTTC.

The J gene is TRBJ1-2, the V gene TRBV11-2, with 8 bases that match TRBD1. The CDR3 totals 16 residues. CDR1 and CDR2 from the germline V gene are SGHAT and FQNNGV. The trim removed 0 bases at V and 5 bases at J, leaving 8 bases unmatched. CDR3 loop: CASSLEAGQGVYGYTF. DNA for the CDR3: TGTGCCAGCAGCTTAGAGGCCGGACAGGGAGTATATGGCTACACCTTC.

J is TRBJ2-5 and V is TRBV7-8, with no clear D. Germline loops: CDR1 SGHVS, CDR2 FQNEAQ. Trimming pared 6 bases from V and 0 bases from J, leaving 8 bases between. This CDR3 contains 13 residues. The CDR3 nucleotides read TGTGCCAGCAGTGGGTCTTACCAAGAGACCCAGTACTTC. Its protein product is CASSGSYQETQYF.